This TCR beta chain originates from a study of a mutant IDH1 vaccine in newly diagnosed glioma. About the study: Vaccines were first given 4-6 weeks after radiotherapy alone, or with temozolomide cycles. Therapy received beforehand was radiotherapy, temozolomide, or both, with most patients given both.

Trimming removed 5 bases at V and 6 bases at J, with 10 bases between. Per the germline V gene, CDR1 is SEHNR and CDR2 is FQNEAQ (reference sequence). This CDR3 comprises 13 residues. Libraries were prepared by immunoSEQ multiplex PCR; TCRdb keeps only in-frame clonotypes and omits some of them. The sample shows about 85,000 clones, around nine tenths of them seen only once. As for time point: week 47, end of study. Doses comprised 300 ug of mutant IDH1 20-mer peptide each, plus topical imiquimod. Patients underwent eight vaccinations, which took place in weeks 1, 3, 5, 7, 11, 15, 19 and 23. To note about this clone: Antigen unknown.

This clonotype originated in a woman aged 45 to 65 with glioma. The rearrangement uses TRBV7-9 and TRBJ2-2; TRBD1 is a possible D gene (5 bases). The input for sequencing was PBMCs, taken from a glioma patient whose treatment included an IDH1 peptide vaccine. The CDR3 loop is CASSRQGAGELFF. In DNA form, the CDR3 reads TGTGCCAGCAGCCGCCAAGGGGCCGGGGAGCTGTTTTTT.